This note documents a single T cell receptor beta chain sequence. Analysis merged second doses at about 4 or about 12 weeks. The data are from a study of T cell responses to AZD1222 COVID-19 vaccine. This CDR3 spans 16 amino acids. Per germline, CDR1 MGHRA and CDR2 YSYEKL. V was clipped by 0 bases and J by 2 bases; unmatched bases: 6. Generated by immunoSEQ multiplex PCR, the TCRdb table keeps only in-frame clones and is missing some. The data show tens of thousands of clones, 90% seen once. This receptor was taken from an adult who received the AZD1222 COVID-19 vaccine. The material sequenced was peripheral blood, taken 28 days after the second AZD1222 dose. The chain employs TRBV4-1 and TRBJ2-7; TRBD2 matches 8 bases. The CDR3 reads CASSQDSGTRAYEQYF. CDR3 nucleotides: TGCGCCAGCAGCCAAGATTCTGGGACTAGAGCCTACGAGCAGTACTTC.